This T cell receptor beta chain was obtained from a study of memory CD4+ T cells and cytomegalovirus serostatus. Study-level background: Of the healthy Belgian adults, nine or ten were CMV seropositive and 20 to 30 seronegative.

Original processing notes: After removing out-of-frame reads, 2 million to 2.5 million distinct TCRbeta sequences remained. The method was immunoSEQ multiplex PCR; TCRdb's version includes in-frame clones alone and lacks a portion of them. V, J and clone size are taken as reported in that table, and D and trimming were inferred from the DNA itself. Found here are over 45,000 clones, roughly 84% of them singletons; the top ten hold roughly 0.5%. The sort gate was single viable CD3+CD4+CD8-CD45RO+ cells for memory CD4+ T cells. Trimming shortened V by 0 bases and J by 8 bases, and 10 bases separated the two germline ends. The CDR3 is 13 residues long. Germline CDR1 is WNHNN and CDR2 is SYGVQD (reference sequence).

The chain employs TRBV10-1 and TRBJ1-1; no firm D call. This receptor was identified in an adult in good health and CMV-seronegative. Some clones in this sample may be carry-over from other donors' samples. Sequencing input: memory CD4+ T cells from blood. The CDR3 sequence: CASSESRVGEAFF. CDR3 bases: TGCGCCAGCAGTGAGTCGAGAGTGGGGGAAGCTTTCTTT.